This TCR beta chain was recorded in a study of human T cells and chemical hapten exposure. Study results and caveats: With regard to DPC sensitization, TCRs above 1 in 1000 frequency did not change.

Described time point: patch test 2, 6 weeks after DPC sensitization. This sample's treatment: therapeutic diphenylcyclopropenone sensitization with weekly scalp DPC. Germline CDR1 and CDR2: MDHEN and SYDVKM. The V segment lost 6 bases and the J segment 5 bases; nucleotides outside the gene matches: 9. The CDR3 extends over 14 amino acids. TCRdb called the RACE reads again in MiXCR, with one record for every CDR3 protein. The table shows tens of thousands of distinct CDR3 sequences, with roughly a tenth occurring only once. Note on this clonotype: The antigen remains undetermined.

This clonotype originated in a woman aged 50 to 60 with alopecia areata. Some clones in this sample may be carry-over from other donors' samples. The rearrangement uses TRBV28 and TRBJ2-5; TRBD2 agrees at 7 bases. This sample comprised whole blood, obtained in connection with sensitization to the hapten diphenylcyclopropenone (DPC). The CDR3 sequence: CASRPSYGRETQYF. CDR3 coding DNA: TGTGCCAGCAGACCCTCTTACGGGAGGGAGACCCAGTACTTC.